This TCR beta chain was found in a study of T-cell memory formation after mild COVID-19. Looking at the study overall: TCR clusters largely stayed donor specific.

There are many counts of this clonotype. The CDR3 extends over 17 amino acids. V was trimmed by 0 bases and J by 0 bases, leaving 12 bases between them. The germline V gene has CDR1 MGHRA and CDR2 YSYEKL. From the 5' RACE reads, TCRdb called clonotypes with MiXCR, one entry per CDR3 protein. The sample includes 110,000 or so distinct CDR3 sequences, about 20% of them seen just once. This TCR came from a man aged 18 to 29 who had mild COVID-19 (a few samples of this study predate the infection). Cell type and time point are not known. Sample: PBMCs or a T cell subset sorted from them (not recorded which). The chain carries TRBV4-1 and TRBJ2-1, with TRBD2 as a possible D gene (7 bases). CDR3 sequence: CASSQDGGGLSYNEQFF. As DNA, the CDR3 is TGCGCCAGCAGCCAAGATGGCGGGGGCCTCTCCTACAATGAGCAGTTCTTC.